Detailed here is one TCR beta chain. This record belongs to a study of control samples from healthy donors and cancer patients. V dropped 0 bases and J dropped 4 bases, with 4 bases sitting between them. The germline gives CDR1 SGDLS, CDR2 YYNGEE. This CDR3 region has 12 residues. Generated by immunoSEQ multiplex PCR, the TCRdb table keeps only in-frame clones and is missing some. The repertoire holds approximately 37,000 clones, with 90% to 95% as singletons. The clonotype was recovered from a woman aged 50 to 60 in good health. This chain joins TRBV9 and TRBJ1-2; unclear D gene. The source material was blood. The CDR3 here is CASSVEGYGYTF. The CDR3, as DNA: TGTGCCAGCAGCGTAGAGGGCTATGGCTACACCTTC. Combining the CDR3 with reference TRBV9 and TRBJ1-2 gives the whole variable domain DSGVTQTPKHLITATGQRVTLRCSPRSGDLSVYWYQQSLDQGLQFLIQYYNGEERAKGNILERFSAQQFPDLHSELNLSSLELGDSALYFCASSVEGYGYTFGSGTRLTVV.